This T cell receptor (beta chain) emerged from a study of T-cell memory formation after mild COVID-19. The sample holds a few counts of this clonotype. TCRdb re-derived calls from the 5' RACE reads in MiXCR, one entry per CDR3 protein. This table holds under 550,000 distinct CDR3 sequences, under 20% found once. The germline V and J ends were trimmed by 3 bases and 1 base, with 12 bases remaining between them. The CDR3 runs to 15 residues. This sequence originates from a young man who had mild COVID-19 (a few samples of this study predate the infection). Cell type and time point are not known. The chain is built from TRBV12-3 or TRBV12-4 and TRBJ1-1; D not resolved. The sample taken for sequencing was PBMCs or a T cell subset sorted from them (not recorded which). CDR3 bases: TGTGCCAGCAGTTTGGACTCAAAGGGGAACACTGAAGCTTTCTTT. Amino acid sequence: CASSLDSKGNTEAFF.